This entry lists 9 T cell receptor beta chains sequenced from one sample in a study of OX40 agonist ivuxolimab in advanced cancers. Libraries were built with the immunoSEQ multiplex PCR assay. TCRdb took this table from immuneACCESS and kept in-frame rearrangements with V and J called. Such tables lack part of the clones; where checked against another copy, unresolved V genes explain under half of the gap, and the rest is unexplained. This sample comprises 90,000 to 120,000 clones, around 93% of them detected only once. Approximately 1.1% of the sample belongs to the ten largest clones. This sample comprised CD4+ or CD8+ T cells sorted from blood, obtained in a trial of the OX40 agonist ivuxolimab. The source is an adult with an advanced solid tumor such as melanoma, head and neck, liver or kidney cancer.

V and J are TRBV9 and TRBJ2-1; no clear D gene. The CDR3 covers 14 residues. The V end was cut by 0 bases, the J end by 9 bases, with 13 bases between. CDR1 and CDR2 from the germline V gene are SGDLS and YYNGEE. CDR3 in amino acids: CASSVETTGGEQFF. The CDR3 DNA follows: TGTGCCAGCAGCGTAGAAACTACCGGCGGTGAGCAGTTCTTC.

The V call is TRBV11-2, the J call TRBJ2-3; TRBD2 might be the D (5 bases). CDR3 length equals 14 residues. Per the germline V gene, CDR1 is SGHAT and CDR2 is FQNNGV. V was cut by 7 bases and J by 8 bases, with 19 bases left in between. CDR3 nucleotide sequence: TGTGCCAGCACCCCGGCCAGGTCAGGAGGTACGCAGTATTTT. Encoded protein: CASTPARSGGTQYF.

The chain is built from TRBV5-1 and TRBJ2-3, with a tentative D call TRBD2 (5 bases). Germline V CDR1 and CDR2: SGHRS, YFSETQ. The V gene lost 6 bases and the J gene lost 5 bases, with 19 bases spanning the gap. The CDR3 is made up of 15 amino acids. The CDR3 region is CASKETNLVGDTQYF. Here the CDR3 DNA reads TGCGCCAGCAAGGAGACTAACCTGGTGGGAGATACGCAGTATTTT.

The chain links TRBV25-1 to TRBJ1-2, with D perhaps matching TRBD1 (5 bases). Trimming cost V 6 bases and J 4 bases, with 18 bases left between them. Germline assignment: CDR1 MGHDK and CDR2 SYGVNS. The CDR3 runs to 15 residues. The CDR3 region is CASSETFREPYGYTF. CDR3 sequence (DNA): TGTGCCAGCAGCGAGACTTTCAGGGAGCCCTATGGCTACACCTTC.

V is TRBV5-8 and J is TRBJ1-1, with 7 bases lining up with TRBD1. The J segment lost 5 bases and the V segment lost 3 bases, leaving 10 bases of the junction unmatched. Germline lookup yields CDR1 SGHTS and CDR2 YDEGEE. The CDR3 runs to 15 residues. The CDR3 here is CASSSTTGARTEAFF. CDR3 sequence (DNA): TGTGCCAGCAGCTCGACTACAGGGGCTAGGACTGAAGCTTTCTTT.

The CDR3 loop reads CASSLRQGKDYEQYF. The CDR3 DNA follows: TGTGCCAGCAGCTTACGACAGGGGAAGGACTACGAGCAGTACTTC. The chain carries TRBV7-3 and TRBJ2-7, with TRBD1 matching over 8 bases. CDR1 and CDR2 from the germline V gene are SGHTA and FQGTGA. The length of the CDR3 is 15 residues. V was pared by 2 bases and J by 3 bases, with 6 bases of the junction left unmatched.

The gene calls are TRBV5-8 and TRBJ2-1; 8 positions agree with TRBD2. V shed 3 bases and J 0 bases; nucleotides not matched to a gene: 2. Germline-derived CDR1 and CDR2 are SGHTS and YDEGEE. CDR3 length: 15 amino acids. This CDR3 is CASSWSGSSYNEQFF. For the CDR3, the DNA is TGTGCCAGCAGCTGGAGCGGGAGCTCCTACAATGAGCAGTTCTTC.

The chain joins TRBV28 to TRBJ2-5; D ambiguous. The J call may not be correct, given that the DNA end is closer to TRBJ2-7. This CDR3 contains 12 residues. Germline V gives CDR1 MDHEN, CDR2 SYDVKM. The CDR3 DNA sequence: TGTGCCAGCAGATCAAGGCCCTACGAGCAGTACTTC. Its protein product is CASRSRPYEQYF.

The CDR3 bases are TGTGCCTGGAGTGTGAGCACATTCTACGAGCAGTACTTC. It specifies CAWSVSTFYEQYF. The chain combines TRBV30 with TRBJ2-5; D not certain. The last part of the DNA fits TRBJ2-7 better; the J call may be wrong. The CDR3 contains 13 residues. The V gene's germline CDR1 is GTSNPN and CDR2 SVGIG (reference sequence).